The present TCR beta chain was sequenced within a study of cytomegalovirus exposure and HLA in healthy donors. Overall study results and limits: Relative to equally common others, HLA-associated TCR beta chains showed greater clonal expansion in a later analysis. Earlier analysis found most TCR beta V segments productive about 87% or about 30% of the time. A cluster of highly shared sequence variants was likely a sequencing artifact. The study labeled 180 or so TCR beta chains cytomegalovirus-associated.

Concerning this clone: Its antigen is unknown.

With 60 Vbeta and 13 Jbeta primers, the PCR was carried out. Sequencing was performed with immunoSEQ multiplex PCR; in TCRdb, only in-frame clones are kept and a portion is missing. Seen here are hundreds of thousands of clones, roughly 87% observed once, and the top ten hold roughly 6%. CDR3 length: 20 amino acids. V was clipped by 5 bases and J by 0 bases; unmatched bases: 13. CDR1 is LNHNV, CDR2 YYDKDF, per germline (reference sequence). This chain joins TRBV15 and TRBJ2-1; 13 bases fit TRBD2. The TCR comes from a man in his forties in good health and CMV-seropositive. The material sequenced was PBMCs. The CDR3 region is CATSLTKGLAGLVSYNEQFF. CDR3 nucleotide sequence: TGTGCCACCAGCCTCACAAAGGGACTAGCGGGACTGGTCTCCTACAATGAGCAGTTCTTC.